This TCR beta chain was recovered during a study of T cells in Graves' hyperthyroidism and ophthalmopathy. This clonotype has at least ten counts. The CDR3 covers 15 residues. Germline V gene lookup returns CDR1 DFQATT and CDR2 SNEGSKA (reference sequence). J gave up 8 bases and V 0 bases, and 8 bases lay outside the gene matches. The source material, RNA transcripts, was used to amplify TCR beta CDR3 regions. The HTBI primer set was used in a first-round RT-PCR of the TCR CDR3. TCRdb ran MiXCR on the multiplex PCR reads and lists one entry per CDR3 protein. The sample consists of fewer than 350,000 distinct CDR3 sequences, roughly 15% of them appearing once.

The genes are TRBV20-1 and TRBJ2-1; TRBD1 aligns across 9 bases. The sample was blood. The sequence was obtained from a woman between 45 and 65 years old with Graves' hyperthyroidism that later progressed to Graves' ophthalmopathy. DNA for the CDR3: TGCAGTGCTAGAGAGGGGACAGGGAATATCCATGAGCAGTTCTTC. Its protein product is CSAREGTGNIHEQFF.